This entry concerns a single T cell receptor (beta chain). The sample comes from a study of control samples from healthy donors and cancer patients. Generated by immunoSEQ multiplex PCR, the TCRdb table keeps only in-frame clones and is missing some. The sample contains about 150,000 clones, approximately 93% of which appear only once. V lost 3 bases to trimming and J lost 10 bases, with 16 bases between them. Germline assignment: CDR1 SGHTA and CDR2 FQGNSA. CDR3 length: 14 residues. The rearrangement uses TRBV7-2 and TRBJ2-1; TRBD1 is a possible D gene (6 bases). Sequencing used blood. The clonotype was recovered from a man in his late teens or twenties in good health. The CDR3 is CASSFGPGTREQFF. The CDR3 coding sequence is TGTGCCAGCAGCTTTGGGCCCGGGACAAGGGAGCAGTTCTTC.